Each of the 8 T cell receptor beta chains below was sequenced from the same sample in a study of beta chain features in type 1 diabetes. Points from the study as a whole: In every one of the four CD4+ subsets, TCRB CDR3s were moderately but significantly shorter in Type 1 diabetes patients.

Expressed TCRB transcripts were sequenced because the isolated RNA had all been reverse transcribed beforehand. Some clones are missing from TCRdb's copy, which holds only in-frame ones; the method was immunoSEQ multiplex PCR. The data show roughly 730,000 clones, with around an eighth seen just once and 0.022% held by the top ten. Their specific antigens are unknown. The sequenced sample consisted of naive CD4+ T cells from blood. The receptors come from a man younger than 35 with type 1 diabetes.

This chain links TRBV19 with TRBJ1-5; no clear D. This CDR3 is built from 16 residues. V lost 6 bases, J lost 3 bases, and 18 bases lay in between. Germline CDR1 and CDR2: LNHDA and SQIVND (reference sequence). CDR3: CASSQPGAGPNQPQHF. The CDR3 DNA follows: TGTGCCAGTAGCCAGCCGGGAGCGGGCCCCAATCAGCCCCAGCATTTT.

This clone has a handful of counts. The chain couples TRBV6-6 to TRBJ1-5; D may be TRBD1 (6 bases). V was shortened by 6 bases and J by 3 bases, with 15 bases between the two germline ends. This CDR3 has 15 residues. Germline CDR1 is MNHNY and CDR2 is SVGAGI (reference sequence). The CDR3 DNA follows: TGTGCCAGCAGCCCGGGGGGCAGTAACAATCAGCCCCAGCATTTT. This translates into CASSPGGSNNQPQHF.

This clone occurred a few times. V and J are TRBV2 and TRBJ1-2; D is ambiguous. Germline V lookup: CDR1 SNHLY, CDR2 FYNNEI. The CDR3 extends over 12 amino acids. Between the trimmed V and J ends, which lost 3 bases and 4 bases, there was a span of 6 bases. CDR3 sequence reads: CASSDRFYGYTF. CDR3 DNA: TGTGCCAGCAGTGACAGGTTCTATGGCTACACCTTC. Full variable domain (outside the CDR3, taken from reference TRBV2 and TRBJ1-2): EPEVTQTPSHQVTQMGQEVILRCVPISNHLYFYWYRQILGQKVEFLVSFYNNEISEKSEIFDDQFSVERPDGSNFTLKIRSTKLEDSAMYFCASSDRFYGYTFGSGTRLTVV.

There are a few counts of this clone. The V gene is TRBV6-9, the J gene TRBJ1-1; the D is unclear. The V end lost 9 bases, the J end lost 9 bases, and 26 bases lay between the germline ends. CDR1 and CDR2 from the germline V gene are MNHGY and SVAAGI. This CDR3 contains 15 residues. The CDR3 sequence: CARVREGSSWFQAFF. CDR3 sequence (DNA): TGTGCCAGGGTCCGGGAGGGATCGTCCTGGTTTCAAGCTTTCTTT.

The CDR3 DNA follows: TGCAGCCCCCAAGGGGGGGACGCCAAAGAAGCTTTCTTT. It is translated as CSPQGGDAKEAFF. V usage is TRBV29-1 and J usage is TRBJ1-1, with D possibly TRBD1 on 6 matching bases. The germline V and J ends were trimmed by 8 bases and 8 bases, with 21 bases remaining between them. Germline assignment: CDR1 SQVTM and CDR2 ANQGSEA. This CDR3 is 13 amino acids long.

J is TRBJ1-2 and V is TRBV4-1; no definite D call. The ends were cut back, 2 bases at V and 2 bases at J, with 15 bases in the middle. CDR1 MGHRA and CDR2 YSYEKL come from the germline V gene. This CDR3 contains 16 residues. In DNA form, the CDR3 reads TGCGCCAGCAGCCAACCCCGGGCCGGTGGGAACTATGGCTACACCTTC. It yields the protein CASSQPRAGGNYGYTF.

This clone was observed a few times. The CDR3 coding sequence is TGTGCCAGCAGCTCCCGGACGGGGGCCGGCTATGGCTACACCTTC. It codes for CASSSRTGAGYGYTF. The J gene is TRBJ1-2, the V gene TRBV7-8, with D maybe TRBD1 (6 bases). Germline CDR1 SGHVS, CDR2 FQNEAQ. The CDR3 sequence is 15 residues long. V lost 4 bases, J lost 4 bases, and 16 bases lay in between.

The chain recombines TRBV30 with TRBJ2-3; D might be TRBD2 (5 bases). Trimming took 3 bases from V and 2 from J, leaving 9 bases between them. The V gene's germline CDR1 is GTSNPN and CDR2 SVGIG (reference sequence). The CDR3 covers 13 residues. The CDR3 DNA reads TGTGCCTGGAGCACTAGTGCCACAGATACGCAGTATTTT. Translated, it gives CAWSTSATDTQYF.